A single sample gave rise to the 26 T cell receptor beta chains below, sequenced in a study of T cells after yellow fever vaccination. Using its own MiXCR run on the 5' RACE reads, TCRdb lists one record per CDR3 protein. The sample contains 320,000 or so distinct CDR3 sequences, roughly 8.4% of which appear only once. Specimen: PBMCs, collected about 41 days after the first yellow fever vaccination. Receptor source: a man aged 18 to 30 who received the YFV17D yellow fever vaccine.

The V and J genes are TRBV6-4 and TRBJ2-1; maybe TRBD1 (6 bases). V lost 7 bases and J 7 bases, leaving 17 bases between the germline ends. This CDR3 is 14 amino acids long. Germline CDR1 and CDR2: MRHNA and SNTAGT. CDR3 coding DNA: TGTGCCAGCATCCGTCTCGCAGGGGCAAATGAGCAGTTCTTC. This encodes CASIRLAGANEQFF.

The rearrangement links TRBV10-3 to TRBJ1-6, with no clear D. Germline V gives CDR1 ENHRY, CDR2 SYGVKD. The CDR3 sequence is 12 residues long. Trimming removed 2 bases from V and 7 bases from J, with 3 bases in between. CDR3 in amino acids: CAISEENSPLHF. The DNA for the CDR3 is TGTGCCATCAGTGAGGAAAATTCACCCCTCCACTTT.

This chain links TRBV2 with TRBJ1-1; D gene ambiguous. Per the germline V gene, CDR1 is SNHLY and CDR2 is FYNNEI. V shed 6 bases and J shed 4 bases, with 15 bases lying between them. The CDR3 has 14 amino acids. Written as DNA, the CDR3 is TGTGCCAGCAGGGTTGACCTGGCCGCCACTGAAGCTTTCTTT. Residues: CASRVDLAATEAFF.

This clonotype has only a few counts. This sequence joins TRBV27 and TRBJ2-7, with D uncertain. Per germline, CDR1 MNHEY and CDR2 SMNVEV (reference sequence). This CDR3 has 16 residues. With 5 bases removed from V and 2 bases from J, the gap between germline ends came to 19 bases. As DNA, the CDR3 is TGTGCCAGCAGTCCCCAGGCCACAGAGAACCCCTACGAGCAGTACTTC. Its translation: CASSPQATENPYEQYF.

The rearrangement uses TRBV4-3 and TRBJ2-6, with a tentative D call TRBD1 (5 bases). The CDR3 totals 17 residues. Germline V gene sequence: CDR1 LGHNA, CDR2 YSLEER. The V end was cut by 1 base, the J end by 0 bases, with 10 bases between. The DNA for the CDR3 is TGCGCCAGCAGCCAAGGTCCAGGGCACTCTGGGGCCAACGTCCTGACTTTC. As protein: CASSQGPGHSGANVLTF.

This clonotype has ten or more counts. The rearrangement links TRBV12-3 or TRBV12-4 to TRBJ1-2; D is uncertain. This CDR3 spans 15 amino acids. Trimming took off 5 bases at V and 4 bases at J, with 17 bases between the two ends. The CDR3: CASSTGIKSSYGYTF. Written as DNA, the CDR3 is TGTGCCAGCAGTACTGGGATCAAATCCAGCTATGGCTACACCTTC.

This clonotype was detected only a few times. CDR3 in amino acids: CSARNRVKNEQYF. The DNA of the CDR3 is TGCAGTGCAAGAAACAGGGTAAAGAACGAGCAGTACTTC. The J gene is TRBJ2-7, the V gene TRBV20-1; D might be TRBD1 (6 bases). V gave up 6 bases and J gave up 5 bases, with 17 bases separating them. This CDR3 is 13 amino acids long. In germline, CDR1 is DFQATT, CDR2 SNEGSKA (reference sequence).

This clonotype was found a few times. The chain combines TRBV12-3 or TRBV12-4 with TRBJ2-3, with 12 bases fitting TRBD2. The CDR3 covers 16 residues. Germline trimming cut 5 bases from V and 4 bases from J; bases unmatched to any gene: 7. The DNA of the CDR3 is TGTGCCAGCAGTACCCCTAGCGGGGGGGCCGCAGATACGCAGTATTTT. This encodes CASSTPSGGAADTQYF.

The chain employs TRBV7-8 and TRBJ1-5, with a weak D call TRBD1 (6 bases). The CDR3 has 14 residues. Germline CDR1 and CDR2: SGHVS and FQNEAQ. Trimming took off 3 bases at V and 3 bases at J, with 9 bases between the two ends. CDR3 nucleotides: TGTGCCAGCAGCTTGGACAGTAACAATCAGCCCCAGCATTTT. This codes for CASSLDSNNQPQHF.

This clonotype has only a few counts. V usage is TRBV12-3 or TRBV12-4 and J usage is TRBJ2-1; tentatively, D is TRBD1 (5 bases). The ends were cut back, 3 bases at V and 5 bases at J, with 8 bases in the middle. This CDR3 is built from 13 residues. The CDR3 loop reads CASSLVRDNEQFF. The CDR3 nucleotides read TGTGCCAGCAGTTTGGTCAGGGACAATGAGCAGTTCTTC.

There are many counts of this clonotype. The V call is TRBV12-3 or TRBV12-4, the J call TRBJ2-1; 8 bases agree with TRBD2. With 5 bases clipped from V and 8 bases from J, the junction kept 14 bases outside the gene matches. This CDR3 spans 16 amino acids. The CDR3: CASSNNRGGGSYEQFF. CDR3 nucleotides: TGTGCCAGCAGTAACAACCGGGGGGGCGGGTCTTATGAGCAGTTCTTC.

This clonotype showed up many times. The V call is TRBV5-1, the J call TRBJ2-2, with D possibly TRBD2 on 5 matching bases. The germline V and J ends were trimmed by 3 bases and 0 bases, with 9 bases remaining between them. Per the germline V gene, CDR1 is SGHRS and CDR2 is YFSETQ. CDR3 length: 15 amino acids. This CDR3 reads CASSYRAANTGELFF. In DNA form, the CDR3 reads TGCGCCAGCAGCTATCGAGCGGCGAACACCGGGGAGCTGTTTTTT.

There are a few counts of this clonotype. The chain has TRBV7-3 and TRBJ2-3; possibly TRBD1 or TRBD2 for D (5 bases each). There are 13 residues in the CDR3. V was clipped by 2 bases and J by 6 bases, with 9 bases between them. Germline CDR1 and CDR2: SGHTA and FQGTGA. The CDR3 region is CASSLSREDTQYF. Here the CDR3 DNA reads TGTGCCAGCAGCTTATCCAGGGAGGATACGCAGTATTTT. Filled out from reference TRBV7-3 and TRBJ2-3, the complete variable domain reads GAGVSQTPSNKVTEKGKYVELRCDPISGHTALYWYRQSLGQGPEFLIYFQGTGAADDSGLPNDRFFAVRPEGSVSTLKIQRTERGDSAVYLCASSLSREDTQYFGPGTRLTVL.

This clonotype was recorded many times. The gene calls are TRBV3-1 and TRBJ2-5, with D perhaps TRBD2 (6 bases). Germline loops: CDR1 LGHDT, CDR2 YNNKEL (reference sequence). The CDR3 has 14 residues. V dropped 4 bases and J dropped 3 bases, with 12 bases sitting between them. The CDR3 nucleotides are TGTGCCAGCAGCCTCCGGGGGACCAAAGAGACCCAGTACTTC. As protein: CASSLRGTKETQYF.

The CDR3 loop is CASSSSFQETQYF. In DNA, the CDR3 is TGCGCCAGCAGCTCCTCATTTCAAGAGACCCAGTACTTC. The rearrangement uses TRBV5-1 and TRBJ2-5; D not resolved. Deletions cut 3 bases from V and 2 bases from J, with 8 bases between. This CDR3 region has 13 residues. Per germline, CDR1 SGHRS and CDR2 YFSETQ.

This clonotype was counted a few times. The gene calls are TRBV20-1 and TRBJ2-7; TRBD2 might be the D (7 bases). V lost 1 base, J lost 1 base, and 17 bases lay in between. From germline, CDR1 is DFQATT and CDR2 SNEGSKA (reference sequence). This CDR3 contains 16 residues. CDR3 amino acids: CSARVHRGASSYEQYF. DNA of the CDR3: TGCAGTGCTAGAGTACATCGGGGGGCGTCTTCCTACGAGCAGTACTTC.

This clonotype has more than one count but fewer than ten. The V call is TRBV4-2, the J call TRBJ2-5, with 7 positions matching TRBD2. The V gene's germline CDR1 is LGHNA and CDR2 YNFKEQ. The length of the CDR3 is 15 residues. The V and J ends lost 0 bases and 3 bases, in that order; junction bases with no gene match: 4. The CDR3, as DNA: TGTGCCAGCAGCCAAGATTGGCTAGCGGAAGAGACCCAGTACTTC. It encodes CASSQDWLAEETQYF.

The chain uses TRBV6-1 and TRBJ1-2; D possibly corresponds to TRBD1 (6 bases). Trimming left V 5 bases short and J 5 bases short, with 21 bases between. The CDR3 length is 16 residues. Germline CDR1 reads MNHNS; CDR2 reads SASEGT. The CDR3 loop reads CASSTRQALGAYGYTF. In DNA, the CDR3 is TGTGCCAGCAGTACCAGACAGGCACTTGGGGCTTATGGCTACACCTTC.

This clonotype was counted ten times or more. This sequence joins TRBV5-8 and TRBJ2-3; a weak D match, TRBD2 (5 bases). The V gene's germline CDR1 is SGHTS and CDR2 YDEGEE. The germline V and J ends were trimmed by 5 bases and 2 bases, with 12 bases remaining between them. CDR3 size: 14 residues. CDR3 sequence reads: CASSSGVYTDTQYF. Here the CDR3 DNA reads TGTGCCAGCAGTTCCGGGGTCTACACAGATACGCAGTATTTT.

This chain uses TRBV5-1 with TRBJ2-1; 9 positions match TRBD2. The CDR3 totals 13 residues. J was trimmed by 7 bases and V by 5 bases; bases with no gene match: 4. Germline V gene sequence: CDR1 SGHRS, CDR2 YFSETQ. The chain's CDR3 is CASRTSGSNEQFF. CDR3 in DNA: TGCGCCAGCAGGACTAGCGGAAGTAATGAGCAGTTCTTC.

This clonotype has a count of ten or more. J is TRBJ1-2 and V is TRBV7-2; weak D call: TRBD1 (5 bases). Trimming took 1 base from V and 3 from J, leaving 9 bases between them. The CDR3 extends over 14 amino acids. Germline-derived CDR1 and CDR2 are SGHTA and FQGNSA. The CDR3 protein is CASSLVGGDYGYTF. The CDR3 bases are TGTGCCAGCAGCTTAGTCGGGGGAGACTATGGCTACACCTTC.

This clonotype was counted a few times. The chain links TRBV5-1 to TRBJ2-5, with 9 bases identical to TRBD2. CDR1 and CDR2 (germline): SGHRS, YFSETQ. The J segment lost 3 bases and the V segment lost 4 bases, leaving 10 bases of the junction unmatched. This CDR3 comprises 16 residues. The CDR3 nucleotides read TGCGCCAGCAGCCGAATCTCTAGCGGGATGGAAGAGACCCAGTACTTC. Translation: CASSRISSGMEETQYF.

This clonotype was seen many times. The V call is TRBV5-1, the J call TRBJ1-5, with D possibly matching TRBD1 (5 bases). Trimming left V 2 bases short and J 4 bases short, with 10 bases between. This CDR3 spans 14 amino acids. Germline V lookup: CDR1 SGHRS, CDR2 YFSETQ. The CDR3 DNA reads as TGCGCCAGCAGCTTCGGGACCGAGAATCAGCCCCAGCATTTT. Protein product: CASSFGTENQPQHF.

The chain couples TRBV7-3 to TRBJ2-3; a possible D gene is TRBD1 (5 bases). Germline CDR1 is SGHTA and CDR2 is FQGTGA. This CDR3 spans 15 amino acids. V lost 5 bases and J lost 4, with 16 bases in between. Here the CDR3 reads CASSPKKLGADTQYF. The CDR3 coding sequence is TGTGCCAGCAGCCCTAAGAAGCTAGGGGCAGATACGCAGTATTTT.

V is TRBV5-1 and J is TRBJ2-1; the D gene could be TRBD1 or TRBD2 (5 bases each). Germline CDR1 reads SGHRS; CDR2 reads YFSETQ. Trimming left V 4 bases short and J 6 bases short, with 17 bases between. This CDR3 is 15 amino acids long. This chain's CDR3 is CASSIGTSQVNEQFF. The CDR3 DNA sequence: TGCGCCAGCAGCATAGGGACCTCTCAGGTCAATGAGCAGTTCTTC. Full variable domain (missing parts from reference TRBV5-1 and TRBJ2-1): KAGVTQTPRYLIKTRGQQVTLSCSPISGHRSVSWYQQTPGQGLQFLFEYFSETQRNKGNFPGRFSGRQFSNSRSEMNVSTLELGDSALYLCASSIGTSQVNEQFFGPGTRLTVL.

V is TRBV7-3 and J is TRBJ1-1; TRBD1 aligns across 9 bases. The CDR3 extends over 16 amino acids. V lost 3 bases and J lost 1; bases outside the gene matches: 6. Per germline, CDR1 SGHTA and CDR2 FQGTGA. As DNA, the CDR3 is TGTGCCAGCAGCTTGGGACAGGGTAGGAGGAACACTGAAGCTTTCTTT. Residues: CASSLGQGRRNTEAFF. Variable domain in full (rest from reference TRBV7-3 and TRBJ1-1): GAGVSQTPSNKVTEKGKYVELRCDPISGHTALYWYRQSLGQGPEFLIYFQGTGAADDSGLPNDRFFAVRPEGSVSTLKIQRTERGDSAVYLCASSLGQGRRNTEAFFGQGTRLTVV.